The 10 T cell receptor beta chains in this list originate from one sample, sequenced in a study of post-analysis software for immune sequencing data. Whole-study findings and limits: Roughly five TRBV segments occurring more often in patients than controls included TRBV5-6, TRBV5-1 and TRBV20-1.

Sequencing libraries made from TCR beta cDNA carried unique molecular identifiers. Each CDR3 protein gets one entry after TCRdb re-called the PCR reads with MiXCR. This table holds roughly 620,000 distinct CDR3 sequences, about 40% found once. Which antigens these TCRs recognize remains unknown. The sequencing sample was made of blood. All receptors come from a girl under 18 with multiple sclerosis.

This clonotype occurred a few times. The V gene is TRBV29-1, the J gene TRBJ2-4; TRBD1 is a possible D gene (5 bases). The end of the DNA is better explained by TRBJ2-7, so the J call may be wrong. CDR1 is SQVTM and CDR2 is ANQGSEA in the germline V gene. The CDR3 covers 12 residues. The DNA for the CDR3 is TGCAGCGCATTTCAGGGCGCTAACGAGCAGTACTTC. It is translated as CSAFQGANEQYF.

The chain has TRBV12-3 or TRBV12-4 and TRBJ1-2; no clear D. The V gene lost 8 bases and the J gene lost 3 bases, with 13 bases spanning the gap. The CDR3 covers 13 residues. In DNA, the CDR3 is TGTGCCAGCCGCCGAGGTCTTGACTATGGCTACACCTTC. This translates into CASRRGLDYGYTF.

This clonotype was observed a handful of times. V and J are TRBV7-9 and TRBJ2-3; TRBD2 agrees at 10 bases. The V gene's germline CDR1 is SEHNR and CDR2 FQNEAQ (reference sequence). V shed 5 bases, J shed 9 bases, and the junction held 11 bases outside the gene matches. The CDR3 consists of 15 residues. The CDR3 bases are TGTGCCAGCAGCGCCCGGATATCTAGCGGGGGAACGCAGTATTTT. Translated, it gives CASSARISSGGTQYF.

The rearrangement links TRBV20-1 to TRBJ2-3; 10 nucleotides align to TRBD2. The germline V gene encodes CDR1 DFQATT and CDR2 SNEGSKA (reference sequence). The junction had 6 bases not matched to a gene; V was cut back by 4 bases and J by 5 bases. The CDR3 has 14 amino acids. The CDR3 loop reads CSAKIAGGRDTQYF. The CDR3 nucleotides are TGCAGTGCTAAAATAGCGGGGGGACGAGATACGCAGTATTTT.

The rearrangement joins TRBV4-1 to TRBJ2-7; D uncertain. V was shortened by 1 base and J by 1 base, with 11 bases between the two germline ends. CDR1 and CDR2 from the germline V gene are MGHRA and YSYEKL. The CDR3 is 15 amino acids. CDR3 DNA sequence: TGCGCCAGCAGCCAAGTATTGCGTTCTTCCTACGAGCAGTACTTC. Its protein product is CASSQVLRSSYEQYF.

The V gene is TRBV4-2, the J gene TRBJ2-7; weak D call: TRBD2 (6 bases). This CDR3 has 12 residues. Germline lookup yields CDR1 LGHNA and CDR2 YNFKEQ. With 4 bases removed from V and 7 bases from J, the gap between germline ends came to 11 bases. CDR3 protein: CASSPEGNEQYF. The DNA for the CDR3 is TGTGCCAGCAGCCCGGAGGGCAATGAGCAGTACTTC.

In its sample, this clonotype was seen a few times. The rearrangement joins TRBV4-1 to TRBJ2-5; D tentatively reads TRBD1 or TRBD2 (5 bases each). This CDR3 is 16 amino acids long. Germline values: CDR1 MGHRA, CDR2 YSYEKL. Trimming pared 5 bases from V and 3 bases from J, leaving 19 bases between. This CDR3 is CASSDGPGPLKETQYF. The CDR3 coding sequence is TGCGCCAGCAGCGACGGGCCGGGACCATTAAAAGAGACCCAGTACTTC.

The chain recombines TRBV20-1 with TRBJ1-5; the D gene is possibly TRBD1 (6 bases). Trimming shortened V by 5 bases and J by 2 bases, and 16 bases separated the two germline ends. Germline CDR1 is DFQATT and CDR2 is SNEGSKA (reference sequence). The CDR3 has 15 residues. The CDR3 region has the DNA TGCAGTGCTCAGAGGGGGAGGCAAGGCAATCAGCCCCAGCATTTT. It codes for CSAQRGRQGNQPQHF.

This clonotype was seen a handful of times. The chain couples TRBV5-1 to TRBJ2-6; D not certain. The CDR3 length is 15 residues. CDR1 is SGHRS, CDR2 YFSETQ, per germline. Between the trimmed V and J ends, which lost 4 bases and 4 bases, there was a span of 12 bases. The CDR3 spells CASSQRPRGANVLTF. CDR3 nucleotides: TGCGCCAGCAGCCAGCGTCCCCGAGGGGCCAACGTCCTGACTTTC.

This chain joins TRBV12-3 or TRBV12-4 and TRBJ2-4; D is uncertain. There are 16 residues in the CDR3. V was clipped by 2 bases and J by 0 bases, with 11 bases between them. Here the CDR3 reads CASSLFGQTAKNIQYF. CDR3 sequence (DNA): TGTGCCAGCAGTTTATTTGGCCAGACAGCCAAAAACATTCAGTACTTC.